The clone carrying this TCR beta chain was detected only a few times. Its antigen is unidentified. The CDR3 length is 14 residues. The germline CDR1 and CDR2 sequences are DFQATT and SNEGSKA (reference sequence). Trimming cost V 3 bases and J 4 bases, with 15 bases left between them. Two-round multiplex PCR, the amplification method, yielded TCR beta CDR3 from genomic DNA. Gene-specific TRBV and TRBJ primers were used in PCR round one. TCRdb redid the calling of the multiplex PCR reads with MiXCR, one entry per CDR3 protein. The table has 13,000 to 15,000 distinct CDR3 sequences, roughly 49% seen once. The data derive from a study of prognosis after radiotherapy for stage I lung cancer. The overall study: In the span from 2018 to January 2019, stage I non-small cell lung cancer patients were enrolled.

General study results and limits: A drop in unique TCR clone counts was seen after stereotactic body radiation therapy, median roughly 9,300 versus 7,200.

The chain is built from TRBV20-1 and TRBJ1-1; D is perhaps TRBD1 (5 bases). The specimen comprised PBMCs, sampled before or after stereotactic body radiation therapy (not recorded which). The TCR sequence derives from a donor older than 45 with non-small cell lung cancer. CDR3 sequence (DNA): TGCAGTGCTAGCTGGACAACGAGGGGCACTGAAGCTTTCTTT. It is translated as CSASWTTRGTEAFF.